Below are 9 T cell receptor beta chains sequenced from a single sample in a study of blood T cell repertoires in COVID-19. Sequencing was performed with immunoSEQ multiplex PCR; in TCRdb, only in-frame clones are kept and a portion is missing. The table lists roughly 240,000 clones, approximately 86% of them singletons. The sample taken for sequencing was peripheral blood. These receptors originate from a woman younger than 45 who had recovered from COVID-19.

The chain links TRBV10-2 to TRBJ1-6; a weak D match, TRBD1 (6 bases). The V end lost 0 bases, the J end lost 7 bases, and 16 bases lay between the germline ends. Germline V CDR1 and CDR2: WSHSY, SAAADI. This CDR3 region has 17 residues. Here the CDR3 DNA reads TGCGCCAGCAGTGAGTCCTTTATTGGGACAATAAATTCACCCCTCCACTTT. As protein: CASSESFIGTINSPLHF.

V gene TRBV9 combines with J gene TRBJ2-1, with D tentatively TRBD2 (6 bases). Deletions cut 3 bases from V and 5 bases from J, with 15 bases between. CDR3 length: 15 amino acids. Germline lookup yields CDR1 SGDLS and CDR2 YYNGEE. CDR3 sequence (DNA): TGTGCCAGCAGCGATAGCGGAGGGGAACACAATGAGCAGTTCTTC. The encoded protein is CASSDSGGEHNEQFF.

The V and J genes are TRBV6-2 or TRBV6-3 and TRBJ1-1, with 10 bases matching TRBD1. Trimming took 6 bases from V and 6 from J; bases not matched to a gene: 7. CDR1 and CDR2 (germline): MNHEY, SVGEGT. The CDR3 has 14 residues. The CDR3 loop is CASSRLGQGAEAFF. CDR3 in DNA: TGTGCCAGCAGCCGCCTTGGACAGGGGGCTGAAGCTTTCTTT.

The chain carries TRBV9 and TRBJ2-3; 12 nucleotides agree with TRBD2. The CDR3 spans 17 residues. Germline V lookup: CDR1 SGDLS, CDR2 YYNGEE. With 4 bases clipped from V and 0 bases from J, the junction kept 6 bases outside the gene matches. CDR3 amino acids: CASSLWTSGDSTDTQYF. The CDR3, as DNA: TGTGCCAGCAGCCTCTGGACTAGCGGGGATAGCACAGATACGCAGTATTTT.

The chain combines TRBV12-3 or TRBV12-4 with TRBJ1-3; 8 bases align to TRBD1. This CDR3 spans 13 amino acids. The V and J ends lost 5 bases and 4 bases, in that order; junction bases with no gene match: 1. The CDR3 protein is CASSRTGGNTIYF. CDR3 in DNA: TGTGCCAGCAGTAGGACAGGGGGAAACACCATATATTTT.

The chain links TRBV5-1 to TRBJ1-6; D is ambiguous. The CDR3 consists of 14 residues. Germline-derived CDR1 and CDR2 are SGHRS and YFSETQ. Trimming took 2 bases from V and 14 from J, leaving 17 bases between them. The CDR3 loop is CASSFEGAGITLHF. For the CDR3, the DNA is TGCGCCAGCAGCTTCGAGGGAGCCGGTATCACCCTCCACTTT. Using reference TRBV5-1 and TRBJ1-6 for the parts outside the CDR3, the full variable domain is KAGVTQTPRYLIKTRGQQVTLSCSPISGHRSVSWYQQTPGQGLQFLFEYFSETQRNKGNFPGRFSGRQFSNSRSEMNVSTLELGDSALYLCASSFEGAGITLHFGNGTRLTVT.

This clone has only one observation. The V and J genes are TRBV5-4 and TRBJ1-1, with 8 bases identical to TRBD1. Germline values: CDR1 SGHNT, CDR2 YYREEE (reference sequence). The V gene end was trimmed by 4 bases and the J gene end by 1 base; junction bases not matched to a gene: 3. The CDR3 is 14 amino acids. This CDR3 reads CASSPDRGNTEAFF. In nucleotides, the CDR3 is TGTGCCAGCAGCCCTGACAGGGGGAACACTGAAGCTTTCTTT.

J is TRBJ2-1 and V is TRBV25-1; 10 nucleotides align to TRBD1. The CDR3 is 17 amino acids. Germline V lookup: CDR1 MGHDK, CDR2 SYGVNS. The V gene end was trimmed by 6 bases and the J gene end by 9 bases; junction bases not matched to a gene: 17. CDR3 region: CASRAGTGAPGGGEQFF. The CDR3 nucleotides are TGTGCCAGCAGAGCCGGGACAGGGGCGCCAGGTGGGGGTGAGCAGTTCTTC.

The rearrangement links TRBV4-1 to TRBJ1-1; tentatively, D is TRBD1 (5 bases). From germline, CDR1 is MGHRA and CDR2 YSYEKL. V was pared by 2 bases and J by 1 base, with 8 bases between. This CDR3 is built from 14 residues. CDR3 sequence (DNA): TGCGCCAGCAGCCAACAGGGAGGGAACACTGAAGCTTTCTTT. As protein: CASSQQGGNTEAFF.